This T cell receptor (beta chain) derives from a study of blood T cell repertoires in COVID-19. In the study overall: Some COVID-19 samples were acute and others convalescent; all came from the United States, Italy and Spain. Sample material is recorded as cDNA or gDNA derived from T cells, B-cell-depleted T cells, or PBMCs.

The V segment lost 3 bases and the J segment 2 bases; nucleotides outside the gene matches: 9. Germline CDR1 is SNHLY and CDR2 is FYNNEI. This CDR3 is built from 16 residues. This clone was seen more than once but under ten times. Some clones are missing from TCRdb's copy, which holds only in-frame ones; the method was immunoSEQ multiplex PCR. The sample carries 250,000 to 350,000 clones, around 90% recorded once. Participants reported their clinical history, and cohort assignment relied on those reports. The sample consisted of PBMCs or T cells enriched from blood (not recorded which). The chain carries TRBV2 and TRBJ2-7, with 8 bases matching TRBD2. The sequence came from a woman under 30 with acute COVID-19. The CDR3: CASSELTSVGAYEQYF. CDR3 nucleotides: TGTGCCAGCAGTGAGCTGACTAGCGTCGGAGCCTACGAGCAGTACTTC.